These 17 T cell receptor beta chains came from one sample sequenced in a study of cytomegalovirus exposure and HLA in healthy donors (dated by TCRdb to 2016 to 2017). The protocol used for the library was the immunoSEQ multiplex PCR assay. The multiplex PCR relied on a mix of 60 forward primers for TCR Vbeta segments and 13 reverse primers for TCR Jbeta segments. The clones in this table, taken by TCRdb from immuneACCESS, are in-frame only. Not every clone is retained; where verified, under half of the shortfall comes from an unresolved V gene, and the cause of the rest is unknown. In all, the sample holds some 120,000 clones, and roughly 80% of those were seen once. In total, the top ten clones hold less than 3.5% of the sample. The sequenced material came from PBMCs. Every receptor here comes from a female donor in good health and CMV-seronegative.

The chain recombines TRBV10-3 with TRBJ1-1; D call uncertain. This CDR3 has 13 amino acids. Trimming stripped 5 bases from V and 1 base from J, with 8 bases between. Germline loops: CDR1 ENHRY, CDR2 SYGVKD. The CDR3 reads CAISSQQNTEAFF. The DNA for the CDR3 is TGTGCCATCAGTAGTCAACAGAACACTGAAGCTTTCTTT.

The J gene is TRBJ1-4, the V gene TRBV30, with 11 bases matching TRBD1. Unmatched junction bases numbered 13, after V lost 2 bases and J lost 5 bases. The CDR3 totals 18 residues. CDR1 GTSNPN and CDR2 SVGIG come from the germline V gene (reference sequence). The CDR3: CAWSLGGQGASRNEKLFF. The CDR3 DNA reads TGTGCCTGGAGTTTGGGAGGACAGGGGGCTTCACGAAATGAAAAACTGTTTTTT.

This clone was observed once. The J gene is TRBJ2-7, the V gene TRBV5-1, with 8 bases aligning to TRBD1. This CDR3 has 13 residues. CDR1 and CDR2 (germline): SGHRS, YFSETQ. V trimming: 3 bases; J trimming: 3 bases; junction bases outside the gene matches: 2. The CDR3 nucleotides read TGCGCCAGCAGCTCCGGACAGGGCTACGAGCAGTACTTC. Protein sequence: CASSSGQGYEQYF.

This clone was seen more than once but under ten times. This sequence joins TRBV10-2 and TRBJ2-5; 11 bases agree with TRBD2. The germline gives CDR1 WSHSY, CDR2 SAAADI. This CDR3 has 15 residues. V lost 3 bases and J lost 2; bases outside the gene matches: 2. The CDR3 here is CASSELAGVQETQYF. The CDR3 DNA reads TGCGCCAGCAGTGAACTAGCGGGGGTGCAAGAGACCCAGTACTTC.

CDR3 bases: TGTGCCACATCGAGCGGGCGCACTTCCCCAGATACGCAGTATTTT. This gives the protein CATSSGRTSPDTQYF. The rearrangement joins TRBV10-3 to TRBJ2-3; maybe TRBD2 (6 bases). V was pared by 10 bases and J by 4 bases, with 21 bases between. Germline V gene sequence: CDR1 ENHRY, CDR2 SYGVKD. CDR3 length: 15 residues.

The rearrangement joins TRBV30 to TRBJ1-2, with TRBD1 identical over 8 bases. The CDR3 is 16 residues long. Germline values: CDR1 GTSNPN, CDR2 SVGIG (reference sequence). V trimming: 4 bases; J trimming: 4 bases; junction bases outside the gene matches: 14. The CDR3, as DNA: TGTGCCTGGACCAAAACGGACAGGGTGACAATCTATGGCTACACCTTC. This translates into CAWTKTDRVTIYGYTF.

The chain recombines TRBV19 with TRBJ1-4; D unclear. The CDR3 consists of 14 residues. Germline V gives CDR1 LNHDA, CDR2 SQIVND (reference sequence). Trimming removed 5 bases at V and 7 bases at J, with 14 bases between. CDR3 DNA sequence: TGTGCCAGTAGTGCCTCGCTGCCGAGTGAAAAACTGTTTTTT. Protein: CASSASLPSEKLFF. Combining the CDR3 with reference TRBV19 and TRBJ1-4 gives the whole variable domain DGGITQSPKYLFRKEGQNVTLSCEQNLNHDAMYWYRQDPGQGLRLIYYSQIVNDFQKGDIAEGYSVSREKKESFPLTVTSAQKNPTAFYLCASSASLPSEKLFFGSGTQLSVL.

This clone occurred once. The V call is TRBV28, the J call TRBJ2-1; D perhaps matches TRBD1 (6 bases). V shed 6 bases and J shed 10 bases, with 19 bases lying between them. Germline CDR1 and CDR2: MDHEN and SYDVKM. The CDR3 loop spans 14 amino acids. CDR3 DNA: TGTGCCAGCAGCCTGACAGTATCAGGGGCCGAGCAGTTCTTC. Amino acid sequence: CASSLTVSGAEQFF. Looking up the rest from reference TRBV28 and TRBJ2-1 gives the full variable domain: DVKVTQSSRYLVKRTGEKVFLECVQDMDHENMFWYRQDPGLGLRLIYFSYDVKMKEKGDIPEGYSVSREKKERFSLILESASTNQTSMYLCASSLTVSGAEQFFGPGTRLTVL.

This CDR3 is CASSFASSYNEQFF. Written as DNA, the CDR3 is TGTGCCAGCAGCTTCGCCAGCTCCTACAATGAGCAGTTCTTC. The chain links TRBV7-9 to TRBJ2-1, with unresolved D. The length of the CDR3 is 14 residues. Germline V lookup: CDR1 SEHNR, CDR2 FQNEAQ (reference sequence). Deletions cut 3 bases from V and 0 bases from J, with 6 bases between.

The chain carries TRBV2 and TRBJ1-3; D perhaps matches TRBD1 (6 bases). The germline V gene encodes CDR1 SNHLY and CDR2 FYNNEI. CDR3 length equals 17 residues. V lost 6 bases to trimming and J lost 11 bases, with 29 bases between them. The CDR3 region is CASSVGPETGTYGSIYF. The CDR3 DNA reads TGTGCCAGCAGCGTGGGTCCTGAGACAGGCACTTACGGGTCCATATATTTT.

V usage is TRBV7-8 and J usage is TRBJ2-1; TRBD2 matches 8 bases. CDR3 length: 15 amino acids. V trimming: 1 base; J trimming: 2 bases; junction bases outside the gene matches: 1. Looked up from germline, CDR1 is SGHVS and CDR2 is FQNEAQ. In nucleotides, the CDR3 is TGTGCCAGCAGCTTAGAGCGGGGGACCTACAATGAGCAGTTCTTC. This encodes CASSLERGTYNEQFF.

The J gene is TRBJ2-1, the V gene TRBV15; 10 nucleotides agree with TRBD2. This CDR3 comprises 18 residues. Germline loops: CDR1 LNHNV, CDR2 YYDKDF (reference sequence). V lost 1 base, J lost 6 bases, and 12 bases stayed unmatched. CDR3 region: CATSRGSGWERGGNEQFF. As DNA, the CDR3 is TGTGCCACCAGCAGAGGGTCAGGATGGGAGCGGGGGGGCAATGAGCAGTTCTTC.

The V and J genes are TRBV30 and TRBJ1-4; D uncertain. Trimming cost V 0 bases and J 2 bases, with 19 bases left between them. This CDR3 is 18 amino acids long. Germline loops: CDR1 GTSNPN, CDR2 SVGIG (reference sequence). CDR3 DNA sequence: TGTGCCTGGAGTGTACCCATTGGTTTGCGTATTACTAATGAAAAACTGTTTTTT. Its translation is CAWSVPIGLRITNEKLFF.

A remark on this clone: A read error may produce the germline difference seen at one junction end. The rearrangement joins TRBV7-9 to TRBJ1-2; no reliable D call. Germline-derived CDR1 and CDR2 are SEHNR and FQNEAQ (reference sequence). There are 12 residues in the CDR3. This CDR3 is CSSSRGHYGYTF. The CDR3 region has the DNA TGTTCCAGCAGCCGTGGGCACTATGGCTACACCTTC.

The chain uses TRBV18 and TRBJ2-7; a possible D gene is TRBD2 (7 bases). Trimming pared 0 bases from V and 6 bases from J, leaving 12 bases between. The CDR3 contains 14 residues. Germline V gene lookup returns CDR1 KGHSH and CDR2 LQKENI. The CDR3 loop reads CASSPPAGEGEQYF. CDR3 DNA sequence: TGTGCCAGCTCACCACCGGCAGGGGAGGGCGAGCAGTACTTC. Based on the CDR3 plus reference TRBV18 and TRBJ2-7, the full variable domain is NAGVMQNPRHLVRRRGQEARLRCSPMKGHSHVYWYRQLPEEGLKFMVYLQKENIIDESGMPKERFSAEFPKEGPSILRIQQVVRGDSAAYFCASSPPAGEGEQYFGPGTRLTVT.

This sequence joins TRBV6-5 and TRBJ1-2, with unresolved D. This CDR3 has 11 amino acids. Germline CDR1 reads MNHEY; CDR2 reads SVGAGI. Trimming took 7 bases from V and 6 from J, leaving 9 bases between them. The CDR3 reads CASTIGNGYTF. The CDR3 region has the DNA TGTGCCAGCACCATCGGGAATGGCTACACCTTC.

V and J are TRBV7-6 and TRBJ2-1; 14 bases agree with TRBD2. J was trimmed by 8 bases and V by 3 bases; bases with no gene match: 3. From germline, CDR1 is SGHVS and CDR2 FNYEAQ. This CDR3 comprises 15 residues. This CDR3 is CASSLTSGGADEQFF. In DNA form, the CDR3 reads TGTGCCAGCAGCTTGACTAGCGGGGGGGCCGATGAGCAGTTCTTC.